The T cell receptor (beta chain) described here comes from a study of cytomegalovirus exposure and HLA in healthy donors. About this clone: The antigen is undetermined.

Using immunoSEQ multiplex PCR, the repertoire was profiled, and TCRdb retains in-frame clones only, with some absent. The sample lists some 87,000 clones; about 96% were seen once. The study, taken as a whole, reports: The study flagged about 150 TCR beta chains as cytomegalovirus-associated. Three CMV-associated chains proved CMV antigen-specific in vitro.

The CDR3 is 14 amino acids. Germline V gene data show CDR1 as SGHTA and CDR2 as FQGNSA. Losses at the gene ends were 6 bases for V and 2 bases for J; bases not matched to a gene: 3. The chain recombines TRBV7-2 with TRBJ1-4, with TRBD1 identical over 7 bases. The sequencing sample was made of PBMCs. The TCR originated in a woman under 30 in good health and CMV-seronegative. The CDR3 region is CASSRQGTNEKLFF. The CDR3 DNA follows: TGTGCCAGCAGTCGACAGGGCACTAATGAAAAACTGTTTTTT.